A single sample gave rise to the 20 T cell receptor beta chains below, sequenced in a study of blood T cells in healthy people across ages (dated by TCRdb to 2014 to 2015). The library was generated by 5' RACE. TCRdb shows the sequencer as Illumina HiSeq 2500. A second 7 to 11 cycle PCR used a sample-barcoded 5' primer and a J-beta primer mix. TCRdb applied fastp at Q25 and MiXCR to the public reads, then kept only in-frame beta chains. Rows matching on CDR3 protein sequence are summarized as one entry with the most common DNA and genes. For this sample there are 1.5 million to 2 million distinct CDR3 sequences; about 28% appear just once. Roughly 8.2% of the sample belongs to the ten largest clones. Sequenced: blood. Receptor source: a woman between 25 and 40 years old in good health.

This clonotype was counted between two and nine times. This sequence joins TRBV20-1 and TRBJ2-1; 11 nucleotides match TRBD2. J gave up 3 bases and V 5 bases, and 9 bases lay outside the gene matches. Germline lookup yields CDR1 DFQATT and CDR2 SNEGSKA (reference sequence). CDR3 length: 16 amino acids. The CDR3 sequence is CSAPTGTSGLYNEQFF. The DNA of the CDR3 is TGCAGTGCTCCAACCGGGACTAGCGGACTCTACAATGAGCAGTTCTTC.

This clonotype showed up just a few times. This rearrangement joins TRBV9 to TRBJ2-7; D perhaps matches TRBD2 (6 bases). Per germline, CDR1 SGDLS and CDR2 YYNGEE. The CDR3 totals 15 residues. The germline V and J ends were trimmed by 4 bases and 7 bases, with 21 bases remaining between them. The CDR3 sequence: CASSPGGATYNEQYF. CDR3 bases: TGTGCCAGCAGCCCCGGAGGGGCTACTTACAATGAGCAGTACTTC.

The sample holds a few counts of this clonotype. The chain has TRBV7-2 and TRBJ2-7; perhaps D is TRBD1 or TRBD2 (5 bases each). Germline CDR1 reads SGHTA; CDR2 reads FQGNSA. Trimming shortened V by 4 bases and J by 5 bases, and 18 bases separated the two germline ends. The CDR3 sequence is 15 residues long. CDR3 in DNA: TGTGCCAGCAGCTACGCCGGGACCATAGAAAACGAGCAGTACTTC. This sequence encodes CASSYAGTIENEQYF.

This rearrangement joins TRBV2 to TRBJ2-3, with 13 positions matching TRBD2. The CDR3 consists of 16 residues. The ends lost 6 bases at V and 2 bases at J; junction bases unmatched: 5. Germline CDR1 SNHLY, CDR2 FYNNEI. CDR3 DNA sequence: TGTGCCAGCAGGACGACTAGCGGGGGGCTCACAGATACGCAGTATTTT. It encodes CASRTTSGGLTDTQYF.

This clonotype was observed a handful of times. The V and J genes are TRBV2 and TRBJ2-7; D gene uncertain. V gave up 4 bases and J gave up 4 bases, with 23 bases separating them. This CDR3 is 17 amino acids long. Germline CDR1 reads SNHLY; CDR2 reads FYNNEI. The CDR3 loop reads CASSARHWPSPGYEQYF. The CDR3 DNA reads TGTGCCAGCAGTGCCAGACACTGGCCCTCCCCTGGGTACGAGCAGTACTTC.

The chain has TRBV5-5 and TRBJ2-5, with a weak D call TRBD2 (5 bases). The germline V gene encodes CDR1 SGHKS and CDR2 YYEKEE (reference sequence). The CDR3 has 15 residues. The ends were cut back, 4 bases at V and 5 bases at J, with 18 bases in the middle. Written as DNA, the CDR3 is TGTGCCAGCAGCCGGCGGGCTGATGGGCTTGAGACCCAGTACTTC. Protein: CASSRRADGLETQYF.

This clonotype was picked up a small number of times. CDR3 nucleotides: TGTGCCAGCTCTCCCATTCCGGGCAGACGAGCCAAAAACATTCAGTACTTC. This gives the protein CASSPIPGRRAKNIQYF. The J gene is TRBJ2-4, the V gene TRBV18; D remains ambiguous. CDR3 length: 17 amino acids. V was pared by 6 bases and J by 0 bases, with 18 bases between. CDR1 is KGHSH and CDR2 is LQKENI in the germline V gene.

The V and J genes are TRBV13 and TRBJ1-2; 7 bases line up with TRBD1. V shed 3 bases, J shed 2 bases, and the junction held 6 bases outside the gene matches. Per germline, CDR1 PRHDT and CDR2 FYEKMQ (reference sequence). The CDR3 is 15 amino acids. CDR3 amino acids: CASSLGDRSNYGYTF. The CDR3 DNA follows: TGTGCCAGCAGCTTGGGGGACAGATCCAACTATGGCTACACCTTC.

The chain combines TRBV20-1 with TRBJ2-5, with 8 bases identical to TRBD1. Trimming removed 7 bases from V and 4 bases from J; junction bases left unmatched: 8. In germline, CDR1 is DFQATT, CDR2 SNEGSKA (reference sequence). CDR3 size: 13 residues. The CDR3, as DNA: TGCAGTGGGCAGGGGGCTCGGCGAGAGACCCAGTACTTC. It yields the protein CSGQGARRETQYF.

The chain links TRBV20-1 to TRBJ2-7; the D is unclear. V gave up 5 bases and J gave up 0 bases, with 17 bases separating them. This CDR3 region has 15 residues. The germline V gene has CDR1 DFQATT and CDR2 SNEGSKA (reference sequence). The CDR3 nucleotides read TGCAGTGCTGGCCTCTGGACCGAAAGCTCCTACGAGCAGTACTTC. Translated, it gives CSAGLWTESSYEQYF.

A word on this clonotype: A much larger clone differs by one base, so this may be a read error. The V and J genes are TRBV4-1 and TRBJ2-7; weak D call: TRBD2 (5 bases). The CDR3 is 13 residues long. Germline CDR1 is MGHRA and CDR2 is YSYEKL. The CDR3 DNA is TGCGTCAGCAGCGGCTCCGTCTACTACGAGCAGTACTTC. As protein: CVSSGSVYYEQYF.

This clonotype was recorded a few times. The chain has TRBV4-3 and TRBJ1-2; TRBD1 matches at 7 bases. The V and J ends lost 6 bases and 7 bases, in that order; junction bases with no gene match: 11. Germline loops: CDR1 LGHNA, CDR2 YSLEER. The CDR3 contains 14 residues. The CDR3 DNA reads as TGCGCCAGCAGTCCGGGACAGCTTTCGGGTGGCTACACCTTC. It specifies CASSPGQLSGGYTF.

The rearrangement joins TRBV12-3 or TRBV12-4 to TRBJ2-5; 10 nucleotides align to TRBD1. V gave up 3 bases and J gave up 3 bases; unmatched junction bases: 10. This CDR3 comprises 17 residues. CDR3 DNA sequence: TGTGCCAGCAGTTTCCGGGGGACAGGGGCCTTTAAAGAGACCCAGTACTTC. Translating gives CASSFRGTGAFKETQYF.

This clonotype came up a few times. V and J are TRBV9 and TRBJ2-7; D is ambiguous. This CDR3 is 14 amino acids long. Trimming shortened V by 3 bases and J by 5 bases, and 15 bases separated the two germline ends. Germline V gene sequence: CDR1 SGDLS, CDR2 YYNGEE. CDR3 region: CASSAIPDSDEQYF. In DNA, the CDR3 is TGTGCCAGCAGCGCGATTCCGGATTCGGACGAGCAGTACTTC.

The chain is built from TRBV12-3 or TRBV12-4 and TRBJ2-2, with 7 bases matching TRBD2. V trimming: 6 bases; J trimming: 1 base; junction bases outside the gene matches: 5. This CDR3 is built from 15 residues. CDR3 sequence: CASRERELNTGELFF. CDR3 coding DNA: TGTGCCAGCAGAGAGCGGGAACTGAACACCGGGGAGCTGTTTTTT.

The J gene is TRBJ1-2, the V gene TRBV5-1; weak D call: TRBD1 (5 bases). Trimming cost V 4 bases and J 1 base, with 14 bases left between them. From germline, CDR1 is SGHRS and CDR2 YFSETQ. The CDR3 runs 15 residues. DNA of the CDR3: TGCGCCAGCAGCATAGGGACCGGGAGTAACTATGGCTACACCTTC. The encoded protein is CASSIGTGSNYGYTF.

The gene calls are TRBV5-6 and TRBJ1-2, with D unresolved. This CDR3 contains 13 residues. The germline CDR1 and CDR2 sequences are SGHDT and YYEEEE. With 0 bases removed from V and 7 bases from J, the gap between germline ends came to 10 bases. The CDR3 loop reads CASSLDRYLGYTF. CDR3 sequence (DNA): TGTGCCAGCAGCTTGGACAGATACCTTGGCTACACCTTC. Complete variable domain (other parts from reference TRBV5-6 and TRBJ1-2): DAGVTQSPTHLIKTRGQQVTLRCSPKSGHDTVSWYQQALGQGPQFIFQYYEEEERQRGNFPDRFSGHQFPNYSSELNVNALLLGDSALYLCASSLDRYLGYTFGSGTRLTVV.

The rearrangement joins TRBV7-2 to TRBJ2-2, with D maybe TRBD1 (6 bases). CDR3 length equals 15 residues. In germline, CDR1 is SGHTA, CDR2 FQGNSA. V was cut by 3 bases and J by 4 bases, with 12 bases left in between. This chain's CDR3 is CASSFSRGFTGELFF. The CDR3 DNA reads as TGTGCCAGCAGCTTTAGCAGGGGATTCACCGGGGAGCTGTTTTTT. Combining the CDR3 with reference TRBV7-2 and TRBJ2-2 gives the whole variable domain GAGVSQSPSNKVTEKGKDVELRCDPISGHTALYWYRQSLGQGLEFLIYFQGNSAPDKSGLPSDRFSAERTGGSVSTLTIQRTQQEDSAVYLCASSFSRGFTGELFFGEGSRLTVL.

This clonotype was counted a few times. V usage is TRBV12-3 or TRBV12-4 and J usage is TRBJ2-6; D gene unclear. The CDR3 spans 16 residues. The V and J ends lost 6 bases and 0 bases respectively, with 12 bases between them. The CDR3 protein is CASSPGRHSGANVLTF. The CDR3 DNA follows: TGTGCCAGCAGCCCCGGCCGGCACTCTGGGGCCAACGTCCTGACTTTC.

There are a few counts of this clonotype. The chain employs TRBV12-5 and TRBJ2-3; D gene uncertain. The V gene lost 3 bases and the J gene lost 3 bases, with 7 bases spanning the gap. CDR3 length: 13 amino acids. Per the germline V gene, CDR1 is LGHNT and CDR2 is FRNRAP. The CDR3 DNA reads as TGTGCTAGTGGTTTTTTAGAAACAGATACGCAGTATTTT. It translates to CASGFLETDTQYF.